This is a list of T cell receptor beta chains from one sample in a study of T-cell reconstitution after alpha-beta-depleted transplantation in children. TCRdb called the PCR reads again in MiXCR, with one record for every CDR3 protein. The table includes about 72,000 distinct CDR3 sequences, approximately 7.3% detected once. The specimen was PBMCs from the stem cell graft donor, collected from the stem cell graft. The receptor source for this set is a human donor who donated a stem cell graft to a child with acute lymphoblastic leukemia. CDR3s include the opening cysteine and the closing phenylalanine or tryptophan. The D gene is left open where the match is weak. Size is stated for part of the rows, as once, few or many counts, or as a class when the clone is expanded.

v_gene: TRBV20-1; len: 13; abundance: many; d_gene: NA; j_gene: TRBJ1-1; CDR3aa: CSASTGRNTEAFF; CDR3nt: TGCAGTGCTAGTACAGGGCGGAACACTGAAGCTTTCTTT
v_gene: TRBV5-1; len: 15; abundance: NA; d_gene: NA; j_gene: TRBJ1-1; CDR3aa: CASSSDLSTHTEAFF; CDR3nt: TGCGCCAGCAGCTCCGACCTCTCCACCCACACTGAAGCTTTCTTT
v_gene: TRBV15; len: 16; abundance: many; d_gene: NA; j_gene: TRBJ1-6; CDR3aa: CATSPTRLGINSPLHF; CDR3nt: TGTGCCACCAGCCCTACCCGGTTGGGTATTAATTCACCCCTCCACTTT
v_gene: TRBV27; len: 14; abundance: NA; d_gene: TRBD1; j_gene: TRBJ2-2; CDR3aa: CASSPVQGTGELFF; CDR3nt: TGTGCCAGCAGCCCCGTACAGGGGACCGGGGAGCTGTTTTTT
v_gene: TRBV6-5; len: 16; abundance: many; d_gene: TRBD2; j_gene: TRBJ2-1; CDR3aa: CASSYSPTSAYNEQFF; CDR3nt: TGTGCCAGCAGTTACTCTCCGACTAGCGCCTACAATGAGCAGTTCTTC
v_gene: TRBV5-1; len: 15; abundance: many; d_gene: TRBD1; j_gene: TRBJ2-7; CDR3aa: CASSLGTIQGVEQYF; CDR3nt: TGCGCCAGCAGCTTAGGGACAATTCAGGGGGTCGAGCAGTACTTC
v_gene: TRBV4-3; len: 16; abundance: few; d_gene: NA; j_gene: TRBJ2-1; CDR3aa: CASSQDAMGYYNEQFF; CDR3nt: TGCGCCAGCAGCCAAGATGCCATGGGCTACTACAATGAGCAGTTCTTC
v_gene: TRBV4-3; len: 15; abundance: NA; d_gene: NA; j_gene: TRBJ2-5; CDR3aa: CASSQDRLAGETQYF; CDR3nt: TGCGCCAGCAGCCAAGATCGCCTGGCCGGGGAGACCCAGTACTTC
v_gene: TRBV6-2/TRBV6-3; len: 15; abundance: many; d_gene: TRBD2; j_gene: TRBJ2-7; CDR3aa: CASSYARGGADEQYF; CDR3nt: TGTGCCAGCAGTTACGCCCGCGGGGGGGCGGACGAGCAGTACTTC
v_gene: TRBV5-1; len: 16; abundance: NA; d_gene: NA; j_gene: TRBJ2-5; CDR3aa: CASSSSERGYQETQYF; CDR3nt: TGCGCCAGCAGCTCGTCTGAACGAGGATACCAAGAGACCCAGTACTTC
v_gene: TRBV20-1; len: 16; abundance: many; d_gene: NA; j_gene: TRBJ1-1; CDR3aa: CSARAGGASRNTEAFF; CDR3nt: TGCAGTGCTAGGGCCGGGGGCGCGTCCCGGAATACTGAAGCTTTCTTT
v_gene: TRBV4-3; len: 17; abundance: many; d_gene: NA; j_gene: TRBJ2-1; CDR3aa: CASSQVGARGLYNEQFF; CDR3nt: TGCGCCAGCAGCCAAGTGGGCGCCAGGGGACTCTACAATGAGCAGTTCTTC
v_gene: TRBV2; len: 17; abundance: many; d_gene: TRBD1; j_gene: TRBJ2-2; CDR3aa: CASSDPMTGGRAGELFF; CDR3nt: TGTGCCAGCAGTGACCCTATGACAGGGGGACGGGCCGGGGAGCTGTTTTTT
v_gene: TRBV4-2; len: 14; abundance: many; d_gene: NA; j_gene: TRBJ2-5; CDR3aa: CASSQDIWEETQYF; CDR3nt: TGTGCCAGCAGCCAAGATATTTGGGAAGAGACCCAGTACTTC
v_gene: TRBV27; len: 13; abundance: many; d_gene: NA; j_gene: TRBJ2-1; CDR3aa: CASSARVAYEQFF; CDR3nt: TGTGCCAGCAGTGCTCGAGTTGCATATGAGCAGTTCTTC
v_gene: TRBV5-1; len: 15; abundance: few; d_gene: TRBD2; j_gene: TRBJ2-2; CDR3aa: CASSFSGENTGELFF; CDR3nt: TGCGCCAGCAGCTTCAGCGGGGAGAACACCGGGGAGCTGTTTTTT
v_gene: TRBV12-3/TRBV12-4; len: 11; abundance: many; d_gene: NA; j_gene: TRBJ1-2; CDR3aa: CASRTGYGYTF; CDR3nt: TGTGCCAGCAGGACAGGTTATGGCTACACCTTC
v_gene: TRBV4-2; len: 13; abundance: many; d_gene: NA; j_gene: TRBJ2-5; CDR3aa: CASSRVTSETQYF; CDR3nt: TGTGCCAGCAGCCGGGTCACCTCGGAGACCCAGTACTTC
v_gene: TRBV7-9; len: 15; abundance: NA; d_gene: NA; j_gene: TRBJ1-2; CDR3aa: CASSLWTTLGYGYTF; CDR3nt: TGTGCCAGCAGCCTGTGGACTACCTTGGGCTATGGCTACACCTTC
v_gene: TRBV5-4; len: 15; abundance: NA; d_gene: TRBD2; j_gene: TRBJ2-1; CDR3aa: CAMGLAGTSGRRQFF; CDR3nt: TGTGCCATGGGCTTGGCCGGGACTAGCGGGAGGCGGCAGTTCTTC
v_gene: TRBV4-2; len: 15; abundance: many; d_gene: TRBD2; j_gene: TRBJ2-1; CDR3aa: CASSQAGGPYNEQFF; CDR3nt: TGTGCCAGCAGCCAAGCGGGAGGGCCCTACAATGAGCAGTTCTTC
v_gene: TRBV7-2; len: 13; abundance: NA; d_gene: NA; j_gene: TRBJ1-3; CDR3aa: CASSLVHLAGIYF; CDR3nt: TGTGCCAGCAGCTTAGTGCATTTGGCAGGCATATATTTT
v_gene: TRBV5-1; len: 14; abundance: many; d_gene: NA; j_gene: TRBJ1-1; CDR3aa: CASSPWTANTEAFF; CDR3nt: TGCGCCAGCAGCCCCTGGACAGCGAACACTGAAGCTTTCTTT
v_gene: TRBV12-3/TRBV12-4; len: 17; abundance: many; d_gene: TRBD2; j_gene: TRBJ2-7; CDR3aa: CASSLGRLAGESYEQYF; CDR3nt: TGTGCCAGCAGTTTAGGTCGACTAGCGGGAGAATCCTACGAGCAGTACTTC
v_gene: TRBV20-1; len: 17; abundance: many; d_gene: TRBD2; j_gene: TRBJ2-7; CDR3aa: CSAPYGTSGSLPYEQYF; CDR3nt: TGCAGTGCCCCCTATGGGACTAGCGGGAGCCTACCCTACGAGCAGTACTTC
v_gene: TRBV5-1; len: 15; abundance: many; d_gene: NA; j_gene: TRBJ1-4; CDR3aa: CASSPYRVGNEKLFF; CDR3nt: TGCGCCAGCAGCCCGTACAGGGTTGGTAATGAAAAACTGTTTTTT
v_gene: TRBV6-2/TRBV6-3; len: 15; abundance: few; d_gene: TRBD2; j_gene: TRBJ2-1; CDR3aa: CASSSSAGEGNEQFF; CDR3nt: TGTGCCAGCAGTTCTTCAGCGGGAGAAGGAAATGAGCAGTTCTTC
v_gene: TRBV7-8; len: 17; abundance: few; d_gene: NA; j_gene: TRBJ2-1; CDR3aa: CASSLGERTSSYNEQFF; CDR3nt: TGTGCCAGCAGCTTAGGGGAGCGGACGAGCTCCTACAATGAGCAGTTCTTC
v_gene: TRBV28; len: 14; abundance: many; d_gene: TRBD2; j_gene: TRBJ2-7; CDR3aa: CASISSGRASEQYF; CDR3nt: TGTGCCAGCATATCTAGCGGGAGGGCTTCGGAGCAGTACTTC
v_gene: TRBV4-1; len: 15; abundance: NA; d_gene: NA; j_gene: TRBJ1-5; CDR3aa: CASSQDPMTCQPQHF; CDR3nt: TGCGCCAGCAGCCAAGATCCCATGACATGCCAGCCCCAGCATTTT
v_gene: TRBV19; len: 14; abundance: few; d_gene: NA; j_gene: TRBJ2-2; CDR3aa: CASRGWENTGELFF; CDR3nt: TGTGCCAGTAGAGGGTGGGAGAACACCGGGGAGCTGTTTTTT
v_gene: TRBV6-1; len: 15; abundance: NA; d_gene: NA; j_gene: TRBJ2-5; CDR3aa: CASSEENGSGETQYF; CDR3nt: TGTGCCAGCAGTGAAGAGAACGGGAGCGGGGAGACCCAGTACTTC
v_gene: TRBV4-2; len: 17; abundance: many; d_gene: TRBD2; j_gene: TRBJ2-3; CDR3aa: CASSQDPTSGGTDTQYF; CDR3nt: TGTGCCAGCAGCCAAGATCCTACTAGCGGGGGCACAGATACGCAGTATTTT
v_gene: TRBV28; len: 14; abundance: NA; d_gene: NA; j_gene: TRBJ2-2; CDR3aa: CASSLSGSTGELFF; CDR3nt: TGTGCCAGCAGTTTATCTGGCAGCACCGGGGAGCTGTTTTTT
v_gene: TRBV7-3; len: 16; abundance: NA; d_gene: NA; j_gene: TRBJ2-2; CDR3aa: CASSPPGRRGTGELFF; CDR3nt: TGTGCCAGCAGCCCCCCGGGCCGCCGCGGCACCGGGGAGCTGTTTTTT
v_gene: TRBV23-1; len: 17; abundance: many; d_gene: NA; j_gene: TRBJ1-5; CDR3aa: CASSQIRNRSCNQPQHF; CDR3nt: TGCGCCAGCAGTCAAATACGGAACAGGAGTTGCAATCAGCCCCAGCATTTT
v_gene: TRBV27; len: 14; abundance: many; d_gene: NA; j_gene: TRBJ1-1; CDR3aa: CASSSEGGNTEAFF; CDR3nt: TGTGCCAGCAGCTCAGAGGGGGGGAACACTGAAGCTTTCTTT
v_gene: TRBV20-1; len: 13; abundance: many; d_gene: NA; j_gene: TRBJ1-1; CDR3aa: CSARDTLNTEAFF; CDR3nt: TGCAGTGCTAGAGACACATTGAACACTGAAGCTTTCTTT
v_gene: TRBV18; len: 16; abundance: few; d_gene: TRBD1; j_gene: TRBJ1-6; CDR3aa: CASSAGQGAWNSPLHF; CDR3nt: TGTGCCAGCTCAGCCGGACAGGGGGCTTGGAATTCACCCCTCCACTTT
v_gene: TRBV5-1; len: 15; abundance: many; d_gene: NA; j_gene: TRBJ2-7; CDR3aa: CASSLAAGIGEEQYF; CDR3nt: TGCGCCAGCAGCTTGGCGGCGGGAATTGGGGAAGAGCAGTACTTC
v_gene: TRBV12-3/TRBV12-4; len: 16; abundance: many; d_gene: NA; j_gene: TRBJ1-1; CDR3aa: CASSPLSRAPGTEAFF; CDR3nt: TGTGCCAGCAGCCCCCTCTCCAGGGCCCCGGGCACTGAAGCTTTCTTT
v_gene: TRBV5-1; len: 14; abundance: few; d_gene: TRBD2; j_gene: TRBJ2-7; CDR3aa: CASSLGLAGTEQYF; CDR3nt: TGCGCCAGCAGCTTGGGACTAGCGGGAACCGAGCAGTACTTC
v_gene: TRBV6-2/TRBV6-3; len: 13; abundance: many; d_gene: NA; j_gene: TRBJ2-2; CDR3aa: CASSPGEAGELFF; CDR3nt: TGTGCCAGCAGCCCCGGAGAGGCCGGGGAGCTGTTTTTT
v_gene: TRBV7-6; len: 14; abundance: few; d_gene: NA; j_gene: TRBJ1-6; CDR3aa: CASSADSYNSPLHF; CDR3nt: TGTGCCAGCAGTGCCGACAGTTATAATTCACCCCTCCACTTT
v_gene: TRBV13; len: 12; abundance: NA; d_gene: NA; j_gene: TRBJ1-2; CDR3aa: CASSRKQNGYTF; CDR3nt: TGTGCCAGCAGCCGGAAACAGAATGGCTACACCTTC
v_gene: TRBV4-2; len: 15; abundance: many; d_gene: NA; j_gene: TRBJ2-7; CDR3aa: CASSQAGQSSYEQYF; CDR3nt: TGTGCCAGCAGCCAGGCGGGACAGAGCTCCTACGAGCAGTACTTC
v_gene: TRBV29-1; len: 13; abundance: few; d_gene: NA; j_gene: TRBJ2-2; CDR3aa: CSVEDLRAGELFF; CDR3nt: TGCAGCGTTGAAGATTTGAGAGCCGGGGAGCTGTTTTTT
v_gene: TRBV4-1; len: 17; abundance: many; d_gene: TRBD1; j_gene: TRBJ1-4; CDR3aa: CASSQPPGRTGCSKLFF; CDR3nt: TGCGCCAGCAGCCAACCACCCGGACGGACAGGGTGTTCAAAACTGTTTTTT
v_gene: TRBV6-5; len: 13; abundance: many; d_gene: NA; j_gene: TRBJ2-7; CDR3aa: CASSYPGAGEQYF; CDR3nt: TGTGCCAGCAGTTACCCGGGCGCGGGCGAGCAGTACTTC
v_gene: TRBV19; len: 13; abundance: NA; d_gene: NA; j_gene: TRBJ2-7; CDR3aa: CASSVAGWVEQYF; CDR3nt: TGTGCCAGTAGTGTCGCGGGGTGGGTGGAGCAGTACTTC